The TCR beta chain under discussion was sequenced for a study of OX40 agonist ivuxolimab in advanced cancers. Study-level information: Dose-escalation patients had hepatocellular carcinoma, melanoma, renal cell or head and neck cancer. Study results and limitations: Expanded clones were, on average, more numerous among CD8+ T cells than CD4+. Normalized T-cell clonal expansion was also low in some nonresponders.

Sampling times: baseline, cycle 4 day 1, cycle 7 day 1. In the case of this clone: The antigen remains unidentified.

V was clipped by 4 bases and J by 0 bases, with 11 bases between them. The germline V gene has CDR1 SGHRS and CDR2 YFSETQ. CDR3 length equals 14 residues. TCRdb's copy holds only in-frame clones and misses some; the assay was immunoSEQ multiplex PCR. Of about 45,000 clones listed, 70% to 85% are singletons. This chain uses TRBV5-1 with TRBJ2-7; D call uncertain. The receptor comes from an adult with an advanced solid tumor such as melanoma, head and neck, liver or kidney cancer. The sequences come from CD4+ or CD8+ T cells sorted from blood, collected in a trial of the OX40 agonist ivuxolimab. Written as DNA, the CDR3 is TGCGCCAGCAGCCCACCTGCTATCTCCTACGAGCAGTACTTC. This translates into CASSPPAISYEQYF.